The 6 T cell receptor beta chains presented below share a single source sample, sequenced in a study of cytomegalovirus exposure and HLA in healthy donors. A multiplex PCR was run with 60 Vbeta primers and 13 Jbeta primers. Sequencing used immunoSEQ multiplex PCR; TCRdb keeps in-frame clones, though not all of them. The sample comprises around 100,000 clones, around 80% of which are singletons, and more than 20% rests with the top ten. Sequences were obtained from PBMCs. The receptor source for this set is a man younger than 45 in good health and CMV-seropositive.

The CDR3 reads CASSIQGAQETQYF. CDR3 DNA sequence: TGTGCCAGCAGCATTCAGGGGGCTCAAGAGACCCAGTACTTC. J is TRBJ2-5 and V is TRBV9; 8 nucleotides match TRBD1. Germline V lookup: CDR1 SGDLS, CDR2 YYNGEE. CDR3 size: 14 residues. With V trimmed by 4 bases and J by 2 bases, 4 bases remained unmatched.

The V and J genes are TRBV5-1 and TRBJ2-3; D not resolved. This CDR3 has 14 residues. In germline, CDR1 is SGHRS, CDR2 YFSETQ. V dropped 0 bases and J dropped 6 bases, with 11 bases sitting between them. The CDR3 sequence is CASSLGRYFDTQYF. For the CDR3, the DNA is TGCGCCAGCAGCTTGGGGCGGTACTTCGATACGCAGTATTTT.

The V and J genes are TRBV13 and TRBJ2-1; D is unresolved. This CDR3 has 17 amino acids. Trimming took 5 bases from V and 8 from J, leaving 25 bases between them. From germline, CDR1 is PRHDT and CDR2 FYEKMQ (reference sequence). This CDR3 reads CASSPPRVAARRYEQFF. The CDR3 DNA follows: TGTGCCAGCAGCCCCCCCCGGGTCGCGGCCCGTAGGTATGAGCAGTTCTTC. Drawing the rest from reference TRBV13 and TRBJ2-1, the complete variable domain is AAGVIQSPRHLIKEKRETATLKCYPIPRHDTVYWYQQGPGQDPQFLISFYEKMQSDKGSIPDRFSAQQFSDYHSELNMSSLELGDSALYFCASSPPRVAARRYEQFFGPGTRLTVL.

The CDR3 reads CASSGATRTGNNEQFF. For the CDR3, the DNA is TGTGCCAGCAGTGGTGCTACTAGAACGGGCAACAATGAGCAGTTCTTC. The chain joins TRBV6-6 to TRBJ2-1; the D gene is possibly TRBD2 (5 bases). CDR1 is MNHNY, CDR2 SVGAGI, per germline (reference sequence). Between the trimmed V and J ends, which lost 5 bases and 5 bases, there was a span of 19 bases. The CDR3 runs to 16 residues.

This chain uses TRBV13 with TRBJ1-6; tentatively, D is TRBD1 (5 bases). V was pared by 1 base and J by 0 bases, with 10 bases between. The CDR3 extends over 17 amino acids. Per the germline V gene, CDR1 is PRHDT and CDR2 is FYEKMQ (reference sequence). The CDR3 DNA is TGTGCCAGCAGCTTAGAAGGGGTGAGCTCCTATAATTCACCCCTCCACTTT. It yields the protein CASSLEGVSSYNSPLHF.

This clone was detected only once. The gene calls are TRBV11-2 and TRBJ2-1, with 12 bases fitting TRBD2. CDR1 is SGHAT and CDR2 is FQNNGV in the germline V gene. J was trimmed by 10 bases and V by 5 bases; bases with no gene match: 12. The CDR3 is 16 amino acids. DNA for the CDR3: TGTGCCAGCAGCCCCCTAGCGGGGGGGCTCGGGCGGGAGCAGTTCTTC. As protein: CASSPLAGGLGREQFF.